This T cell receptor (beta chain) was obtained from a study of control samples from healthy donors and cancer patients. Using immunoSEQ multiplex PCR, the repertoire was profiled, and TCRdb retains in-frame clones only, with some absent. The table has 100,000 to 150,000 clones, more than 85% seen once. Germline CDR1 and CDR2: MNHEY and SVGAGI. The CDR3 is 15 residues long. The V segment lost 5 bases and the J segment 8 bases; nucleotides outside the gene matches: 8. This sequence was found in a young man in good health. The chain links TRBV6-5 to TRBJ2-3; 12 positions match TRBD1. The sequenced sample consisted of blood. The CDR3 loop reads CASSNPGQGAFTQYF. The CDR3 nucleotides are TGTGCCAGCAGTAATCCGGGACAGGGGGCTTTTACGCAGTATTTT.